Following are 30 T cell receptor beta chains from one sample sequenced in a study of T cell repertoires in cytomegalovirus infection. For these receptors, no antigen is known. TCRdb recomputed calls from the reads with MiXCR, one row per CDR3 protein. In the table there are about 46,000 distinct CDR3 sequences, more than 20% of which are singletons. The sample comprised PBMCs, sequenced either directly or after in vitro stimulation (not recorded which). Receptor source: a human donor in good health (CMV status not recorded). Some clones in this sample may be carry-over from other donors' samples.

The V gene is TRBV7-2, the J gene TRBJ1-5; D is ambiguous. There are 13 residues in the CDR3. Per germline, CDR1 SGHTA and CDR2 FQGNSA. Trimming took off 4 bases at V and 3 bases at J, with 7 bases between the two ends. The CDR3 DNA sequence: TGTGCCAGCAGCTATGACCTCAATCAGCCCCAGCATTTT. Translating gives CASSYDLNQPQHF. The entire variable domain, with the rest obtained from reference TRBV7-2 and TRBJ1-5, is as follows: GAGVSQSPSNKVTEKGKDVELRCDPISGHTALYWYRQSLGQGLEFLIYFQGNSAPDKSGLPSDRFSAERTGGSVSTLTIQRTQQEDSAVYLCASSYDLNQPQHFGDGTRLSIL.

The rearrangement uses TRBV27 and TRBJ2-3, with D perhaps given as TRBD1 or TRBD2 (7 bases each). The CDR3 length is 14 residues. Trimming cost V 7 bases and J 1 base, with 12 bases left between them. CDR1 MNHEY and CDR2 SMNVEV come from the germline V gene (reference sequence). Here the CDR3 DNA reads TGTGCCAGCACCAGGGGGGGTGGCACAGATACGCAGTATTTT. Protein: CASTRGGGTDTQYF.

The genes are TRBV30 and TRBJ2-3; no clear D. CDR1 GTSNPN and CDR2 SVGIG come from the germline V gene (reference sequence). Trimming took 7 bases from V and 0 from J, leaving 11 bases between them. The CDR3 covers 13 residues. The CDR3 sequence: CASAVGSTDTQYF. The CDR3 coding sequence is TGTGCCTCCGCTGTCGGGAGCACAGATACGCAGTATTTT. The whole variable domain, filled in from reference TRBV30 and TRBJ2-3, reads SQTIHQWPATLVQPVGSPLSLECTVEGTSNPNLYWYRQAAGRGLQLLFYSVGIGQISSEVPQNLSASRPQDRQFILSSKKLLLSDSGFYLCASAVGSTDTQYFGPGTRLTVL.

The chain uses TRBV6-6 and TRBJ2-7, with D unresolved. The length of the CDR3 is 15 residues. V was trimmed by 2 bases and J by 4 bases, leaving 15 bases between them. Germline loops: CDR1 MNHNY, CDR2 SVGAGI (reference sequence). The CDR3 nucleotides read TGTGCCAGCAGTTACCTTCGGACCTCGTCTTACGAGCAGTACTTC. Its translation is CASSYLRTSSYEQYF.

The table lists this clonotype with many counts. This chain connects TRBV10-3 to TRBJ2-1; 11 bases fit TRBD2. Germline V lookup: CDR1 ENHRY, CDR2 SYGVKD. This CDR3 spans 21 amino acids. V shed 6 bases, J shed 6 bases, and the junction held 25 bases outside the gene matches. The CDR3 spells CAIRARVVAGGPELIFNEQFF. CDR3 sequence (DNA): TGTGCCATCAGGGCGCGCGTGGTAGCGGGGGGGCCCGAGCTCATCTTCAATGAGCAGTTCTTC.

For the CDR3, the DNA is TGTGCCAGCAGCGGGGGCGGGGGGACTGAAGCTTTCTTT. This translates into CASSGGGGTEAFF. The chain uses TRBV7-6 and TRBJ1-1; D may be TRBD1 (6 bases). V was trimmed by 5 bases and J by 5 bases, leaving 12 bases between them. Per germline, CDR1 SGHVS and CDR2 FNYEAQ. The CDR3 is 13 amino acids. Combining the CDR3 with reference TRBV7-6 and TRBJ1-1 gives the whole variable domain GAGVSQSPRYKVTKRGQDVALRCDPISGHVSLYWYRQALGQGPEFLTYFNYEAQQDKSGLPNDRFSAERPEGSISTLTIQRTEQRDSAMYRCASSGGGGTEAFFGQGTRLTVV.

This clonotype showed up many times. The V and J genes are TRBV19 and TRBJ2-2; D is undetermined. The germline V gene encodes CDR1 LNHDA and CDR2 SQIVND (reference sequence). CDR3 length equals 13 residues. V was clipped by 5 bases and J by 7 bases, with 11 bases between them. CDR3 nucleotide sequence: TGTGCCAGTAGTCCCCACTGGGGCGGGGAGCTGTTTTTT. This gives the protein CASSPHWGGELFF.

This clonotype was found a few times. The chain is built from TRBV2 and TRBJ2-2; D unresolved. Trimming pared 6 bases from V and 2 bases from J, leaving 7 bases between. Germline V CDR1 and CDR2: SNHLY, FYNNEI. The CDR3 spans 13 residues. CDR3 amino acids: CASSPSNTGELFF. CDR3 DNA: TGTGCCAGCAGCCCCTCAAACACCGGGGAGCTGTTTTTT.

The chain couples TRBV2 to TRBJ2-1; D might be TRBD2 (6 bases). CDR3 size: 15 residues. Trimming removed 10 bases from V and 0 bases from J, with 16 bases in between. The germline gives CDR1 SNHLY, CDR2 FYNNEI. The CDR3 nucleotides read TGTGCCACCCACTTAGAAGCGGGCTCCTACAATGAGCAGTTCTTC. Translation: CATHLEAGSYNEQFF.

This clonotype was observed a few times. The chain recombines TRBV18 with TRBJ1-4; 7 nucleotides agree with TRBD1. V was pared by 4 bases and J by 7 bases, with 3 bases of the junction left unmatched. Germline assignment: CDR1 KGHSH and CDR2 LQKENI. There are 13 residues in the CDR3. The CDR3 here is CASSRGTAEKLFF. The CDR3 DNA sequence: TGTGCCAGCTCACGTGGGACAGCTGAAAAACTGTTTTTT. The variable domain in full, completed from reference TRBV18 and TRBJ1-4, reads NAGVMQNPRHLVRRRGQEARLRCSPMKGHSHVYWYRQLPEEGLKFMVYLQKENIIDESGMPKERFSAEFPKEGPSILRIQQVVRGDSAAYFCASSRGTAEKLFFGSGTQLSVL.

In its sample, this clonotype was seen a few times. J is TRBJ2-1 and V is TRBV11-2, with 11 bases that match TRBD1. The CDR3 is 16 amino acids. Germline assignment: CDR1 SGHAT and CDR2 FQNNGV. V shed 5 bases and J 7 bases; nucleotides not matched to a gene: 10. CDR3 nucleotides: TGTGCCAGCAGCACCTACCGGGACAGGGGGTTGAATGAGCAGTTCTTC. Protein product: CASSTYRDRGLNEQFF.

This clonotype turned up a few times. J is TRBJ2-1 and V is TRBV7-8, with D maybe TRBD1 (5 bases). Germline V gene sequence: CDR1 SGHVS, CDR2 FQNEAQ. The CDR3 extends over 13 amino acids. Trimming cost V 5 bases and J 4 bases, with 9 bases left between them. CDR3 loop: CASSIQGYNEQFF. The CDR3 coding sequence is TGTGCCAGCAGCATCCAGGGTTACAATGAGCAGTTCTTC.

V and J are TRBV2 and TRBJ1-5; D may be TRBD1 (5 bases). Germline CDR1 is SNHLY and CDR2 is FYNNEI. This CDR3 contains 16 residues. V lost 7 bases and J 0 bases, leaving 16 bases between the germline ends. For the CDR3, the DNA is TGTGCCAGCACCGATGGGGCATCCAATAGCAATCAGCCCCAGCATTTT. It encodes CASTDGASNSNQPQHF.

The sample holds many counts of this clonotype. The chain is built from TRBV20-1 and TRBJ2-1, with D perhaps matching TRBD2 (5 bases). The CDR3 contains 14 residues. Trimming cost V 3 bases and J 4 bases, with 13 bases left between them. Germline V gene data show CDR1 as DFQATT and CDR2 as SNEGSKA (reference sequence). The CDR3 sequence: CSASVLARYNEQFF. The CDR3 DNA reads TGCAGTGCTAGTGTCCTAGCCCGTTACAATGAGCAGTTCTTC.

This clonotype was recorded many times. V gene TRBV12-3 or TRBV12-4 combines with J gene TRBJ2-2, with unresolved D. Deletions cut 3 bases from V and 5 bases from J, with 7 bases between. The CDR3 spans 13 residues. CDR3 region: CASSFRRTGELFF. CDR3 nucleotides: TGTGCCAGCAGTTTTCGGAGAACCGGGGAGCTGTTTTTT.

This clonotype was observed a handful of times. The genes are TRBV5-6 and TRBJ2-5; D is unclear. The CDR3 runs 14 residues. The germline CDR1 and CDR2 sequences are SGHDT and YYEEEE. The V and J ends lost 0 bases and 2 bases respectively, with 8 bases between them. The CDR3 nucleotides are TGTGCCAGCAGCTTGGGTGGGTTACAAGAGACCCAGTACTTC. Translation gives CASSLGGLQETQYF. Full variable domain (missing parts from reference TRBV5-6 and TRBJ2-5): DAGVTQSPTHLIKTRGQQVTLRCSPKSGHDTVSWYQQALGQGPQFIFQYYEEEERQRGNFPDRFSGHQFPNYSSELNVNALLLGDSALYLCASSLGGLQETQYFGPGTRLLVL.

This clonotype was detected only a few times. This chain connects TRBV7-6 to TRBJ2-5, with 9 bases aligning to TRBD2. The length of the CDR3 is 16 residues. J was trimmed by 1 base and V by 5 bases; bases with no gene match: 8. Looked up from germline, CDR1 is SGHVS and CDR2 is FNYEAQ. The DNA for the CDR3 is TGTGCCAGCAGCCTCCTAGCGGGGACCTTCCAAGAGACCCAGTACTTC. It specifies CASSLLAGTFQETQYF.

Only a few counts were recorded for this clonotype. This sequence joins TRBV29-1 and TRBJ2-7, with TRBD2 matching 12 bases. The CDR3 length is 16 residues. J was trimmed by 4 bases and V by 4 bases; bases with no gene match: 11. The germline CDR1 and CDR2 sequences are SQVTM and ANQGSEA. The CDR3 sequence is CSVAGRTGTSGYEQYF. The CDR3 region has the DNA TGCAGCGTTGCCGGCCGGACCGGGACTAGCGGGTACGAGCAGTACTTC.

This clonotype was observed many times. As DNA, the CDR3 is TGTGCCAGCAGCCCAATCCCCGTGGGTGAGCAGTACTTC. Translating gives CASSPIPVGEQYF. This sequence joins TRBV7-9 and TRBJ2-7, with no clear D. Per germline, CDR1 SEHNR and CDR2 FQNEAQ (reference sequence). V shed 5 bases and J shed 7 bases, with 15 bases lying between them. The CDR3 consists of 13 residues.

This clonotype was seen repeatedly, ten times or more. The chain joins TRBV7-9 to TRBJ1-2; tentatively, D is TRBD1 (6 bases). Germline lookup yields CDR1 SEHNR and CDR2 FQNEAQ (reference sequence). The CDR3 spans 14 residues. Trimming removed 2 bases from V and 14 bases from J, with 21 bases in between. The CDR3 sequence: CASSLPRPGGECTF. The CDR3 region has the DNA TGTGCCAGCAGCTTACCCCGGCCGGGGGGCGAATGTACCTTC.

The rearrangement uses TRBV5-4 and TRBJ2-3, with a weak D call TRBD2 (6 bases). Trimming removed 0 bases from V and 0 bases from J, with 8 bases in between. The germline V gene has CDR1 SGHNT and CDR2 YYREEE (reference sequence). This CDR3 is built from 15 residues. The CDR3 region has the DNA TGTGCCAGCAGCTTGGGTCTAGCGAGCACAGATACGCAGTATTTT. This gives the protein CASSLGLASTDTQYF. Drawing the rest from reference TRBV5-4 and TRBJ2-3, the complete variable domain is ETGVTQSPTHLIKTRGQQVTLRCSSQSGHNTVSWYQQALGQGPQFIFQYYREEENGRGNFPPRFSGLQFPNYSSELNVNALELDDSALYLCASSLGLASTDTQYFGPGTRLTVL.

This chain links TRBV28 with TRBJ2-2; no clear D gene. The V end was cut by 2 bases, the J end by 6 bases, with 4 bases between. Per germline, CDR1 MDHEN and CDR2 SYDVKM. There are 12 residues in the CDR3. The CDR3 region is CASSLPPGELFF. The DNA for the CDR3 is TGTGCCAGCAGTTTACCCCCCGGGGAGCTGTTTTTT.

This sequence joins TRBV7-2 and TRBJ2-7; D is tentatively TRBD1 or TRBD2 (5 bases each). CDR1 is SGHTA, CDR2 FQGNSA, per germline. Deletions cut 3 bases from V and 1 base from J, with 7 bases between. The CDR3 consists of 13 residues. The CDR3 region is CASSLGRSYEQYF. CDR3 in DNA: TGTGCCAGCAGCTTGGGACGGTCCTACGAGCAGTACTTC.

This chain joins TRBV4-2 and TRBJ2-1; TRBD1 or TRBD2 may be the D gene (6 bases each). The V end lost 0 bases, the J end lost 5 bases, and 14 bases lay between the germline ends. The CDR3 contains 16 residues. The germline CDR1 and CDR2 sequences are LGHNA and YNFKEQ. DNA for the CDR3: TGTGCCAGCAGCCAAGACGGGGGCAGCTACCACAATGAGCAGTTCTTC. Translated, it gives CASSQDGGSYHNEQFF.

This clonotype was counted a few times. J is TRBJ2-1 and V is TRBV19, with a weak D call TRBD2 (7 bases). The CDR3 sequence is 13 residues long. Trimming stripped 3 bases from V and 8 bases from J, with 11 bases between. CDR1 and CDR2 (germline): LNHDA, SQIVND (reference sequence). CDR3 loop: CASSMGGAYEQFF. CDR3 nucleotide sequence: TGTGCCAGTAGTATGGGGGGGGCCTATGAGCAGTTCTTC.

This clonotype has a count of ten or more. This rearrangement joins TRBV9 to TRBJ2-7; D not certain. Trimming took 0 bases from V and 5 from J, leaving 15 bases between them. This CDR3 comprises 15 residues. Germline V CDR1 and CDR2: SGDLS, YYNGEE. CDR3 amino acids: CASSVDGVTRNEQYF. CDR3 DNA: TGTGCCAGCAGCGTAGATGGGGTGACGCGGAACGAGCAGTACTTC.

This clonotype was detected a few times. CDR3 protein: CASSLERPQETQYF. The CDR3 DNA reads as TGCGCCAGCAGCTTGGAACGGCCCCAAGAGACCCAGTACTTC. V is TRBV5-1 and J is TRBJ2-5, with D uncertain. V dropped 0 bases and J dropped 1 base, with 7 bases sitting between them. From germline, CDR1 is SGHRS and CDR2 YFSETQ. The CDR3 consists of 14 residues.

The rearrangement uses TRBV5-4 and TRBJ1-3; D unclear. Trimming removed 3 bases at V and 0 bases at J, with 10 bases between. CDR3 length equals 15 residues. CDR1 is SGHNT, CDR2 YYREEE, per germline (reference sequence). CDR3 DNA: TGTGCCAGCAGCTCCGACACAGACTCTGGAAACACCATATATTTT. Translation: CASSSDTDSGNTIYF.

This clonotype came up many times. The chain's CDR3 is CASSWQRDTQYF. In DNA form, the CDR3 reads TGTGCCAGCAGCTGGCAGCGTGATACGCAGTATTTT. The V gene is TRBV7-2, the J gene TRBJ2-3; unclear D gene. The CDR3 covers 12 residues. Germline V lookup: CDR1 SGHTA, CDR2 FQGNSA. V was pared by 4 bases and J by 6 bases, with 8 bases between.

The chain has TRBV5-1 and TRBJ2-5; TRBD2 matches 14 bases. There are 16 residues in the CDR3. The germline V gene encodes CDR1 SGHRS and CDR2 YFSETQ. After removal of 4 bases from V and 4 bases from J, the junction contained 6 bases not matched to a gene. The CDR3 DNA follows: TGCGCCAGCAGCCCGGTTGGACTAGCGGGAGGAGAGACCCAGTACTTC. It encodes CASSPVGLAGGETQYF. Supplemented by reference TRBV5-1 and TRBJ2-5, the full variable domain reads KAGVTQTPRYLIKTRGQQVTLSCSPISGHRSVSWYQQTPGQGLQFLFEYFSETQRNKGNFPGRFSGRQFSNSRSEMNVSTLELGDSALYLCASSPVGLAGGETQYFGPGTRLLVL.